These T cell receptor beta chains were read from a single sample in a study of immune heterogeneity within non-small cell lung tumors. TCRdb reprocessed the multiplex PCR reads via MiXCR and lists one record per CDR3 protein. The sample holds 14,000 or so distinct CDR3 sequences, less than 35% seen once. Sample: lung tumor tissue. These receptors originate from a man aged 35-49 years with non-small cell lung cancer. CDR3s include the opening cysteine and the closing phenylalanine or tryptophan. A D gene is named only where the DNA matches it firmly.

TRBV27,-,TRBJ1-5,CASSVSGEPQHF
TRBV7-9,TRBD2,TRBJ2-3,CASSPGTSETDTQYF
TRBV4-1,-,TRBJ2-3,CASKGDVDYTDTQYF
TRBV2,-,TRBJ2-5,CASSEVQETQYF
TRBV7-8,-,TRBJ2-3,CASRRDTDTQYF
TRBV4-1,-,TRBJ1-6,CASSQDRGGSYNSPLHF
TRBV2,TRBD2,TRBJ2-5,CASNSGKETQYF
TRBV2,TRBD2,TRBJ2-3,CASSELGTSGRAVTDTQYF
TRBV7-9,TRBD2,TRBJ2-1,CASSHRLAGDYEQFF
TRBV20-1,-,TRBJ2-3,CSAEPAGADTQYF
TRBV6-5,-,TRBJ1-6,CASSYSIGPGAGESPLHF
TRBV7-9,-,TRBJ1-2,CASSQGSDGYTF
TRBV20-1,TRBD1,TRBJ1-5,CSASGTANYQPQHF
TRBV7-2,-,TRBJ2-7,CASGPRVPYEQYF
TRBV15,-,TRBJ2-7,CATGKLAVSEQYF
TRBV5-1,-,TRBJ1-4,CASLRTADEKLSF
TRBV5-1,-,TRBJ2-5,CASSVLNEETQYF
TRBV10-3,-,TRBJ1-3,CAISEQASGNTLYF
TRBV20-1,-,TRBJ1-6,CSARKGRAYNSPLHF
TRBV15,-,TRBJ1-1,CATSSRVNTEAFF
TRBV10-3,TRBD1,TRBJ2-2,CASTDRGPGELLF
TRBV28,TRBD2,TRBJ2-3,CASRSGLVGGRDTQYF
TRBV19,-,TRBJ1-5,CASSSSLGGSKPQHF
TRBV5-6,-,TRBJ2-5,CASSSDQGWETQYF
TRBV11-3,-,TRBJ2-7,CASSLGIYEQYF
TRBV30,-,TRBJ2-1,CAWSPLDYEQFF
TRBV11-2,TRBD2,TRBJ2-3,CASSLDRRGRATQYF
TRBV5-1,-,TRBJ2-7,CASSQGAGTYEQYF
TRBV20-1,TRBD1,TRBJ1-5,CSARGGTGEGNQPQHF
TRBV12-3/TRBV12-4,TRBD2,TRBJ2-1,CASSLVNPGLAGSYNEQFF
TRBV6-1,TRBD1,TRBJ2-7,CASTRTGGGEQYF
TRBV20-1,-,TRBJ2-5,CSAQLPGQPGGETQYF
TRBV2,-,TRBJ2-1,CASSQLDEQFF
TRBV5-1,TRBD1,TRBJ2-3,CASSQRQGSDTQYF
TRBV7-8,-,TRBJ1-2,CASSSVGQYYGYTF
TRBV20-1,TRBD1,TRBJ2-5,CSARRTRDSQTQYF
TRBV19,-,TRBJ2-7,CASSRGGRGGDEQYF
TRBV24-1,TRBD2,TRBJ2-1,CATSGRLASSFYEQFF
TRBV7-9,TRBD2,TRBJ2-7,CASSLTSGTEQYF
TRBV11-3,-,TRBJ2-3,CASSVGGGTDTQYF
TRBV14,-,TRBJ1-6,CASRQQLGGNSPLHF
TRBV4-2,-,TRBJ2-3,CASSPGTPTDTQYF
TRBV19,-,TRBJ2-7,CASSDTRRGPGYEQYF
TRBV6-1,TRBD2,TRBJ2-1,CASSEQREWAEQFF
TRBV5-1,-,TRBJ2-1,CASSLAGSSRSYNEQFF
TRBV2,TRBD1,TRBJ2-3,CASRANRGLGDTQYF
TRBV11-3,-,TRBJ1-2,CASSQTANYGYTF
TRBV4-1,TRBD1,TRBJ1-1,CASSRQGDTEAFF
TRBV6-2/TRBV6-3,-,TRBJ2-5,CASSSEGPHQTQYF
TRBV12-3/TRBV12-4,-,TRBJ1-6,CASSPTGHGSPLHF
TRBV6-6,TRBD1,TRBJ1-2,CASSYRTGFYGYTF
TRBV6-1,-,TRBJ1-6,CASSDESSYNSPLHF
TRBV20-1,-,TRBJ1-4,CSAQAGEKLFF
TRBV20-1,TRBD2,TRBJ2-1,CSASRTGTSGSDEQFF